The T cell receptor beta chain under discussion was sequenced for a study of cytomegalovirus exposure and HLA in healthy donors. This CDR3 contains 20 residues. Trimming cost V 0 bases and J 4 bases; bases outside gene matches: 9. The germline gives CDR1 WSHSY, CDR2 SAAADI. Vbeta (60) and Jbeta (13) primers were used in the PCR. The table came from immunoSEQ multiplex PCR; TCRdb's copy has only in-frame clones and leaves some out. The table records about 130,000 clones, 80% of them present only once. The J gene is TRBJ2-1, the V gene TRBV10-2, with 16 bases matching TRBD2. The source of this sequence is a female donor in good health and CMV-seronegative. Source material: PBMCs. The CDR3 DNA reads TGCGCCAGCAGTGAGTCGGGGGGACTAGCGGGGGGGCCGAGTTACAATGAGCAGTTCTTC. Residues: CASSESGGLAGGPSYNEQFF.